This T cell receptor beta chain emerged from a study of beta chain features in type 1 diabetes. Expressed TCRB transcripts were sequenced, since all the RNA that had been isolated was reverse transcribed. Some clones are missing from TCRdb's copy, which holds only in-frame ones; the method was immunoSEQ multiplex PCR. The data show about 400,000 clones, with roughly 12% seen just once and 0.0095% to 0.012% held by the top ten. This CDR3 is built from 16 residues. CDR1 GTSNPN and CDR2 SVGIG come from the germline V gene (reference sequence). V was shortened by 5 bases and J by 5 bases, with 24 bases between the two germline ends. Concerning this clone: Its antigen is not known.

General observations from the study: When Type 1 diabetes patients were examined, their TCRB CDR3s proved moderately but significantly shorter in all four CD4+ subsets. In type 1 diabetes patients, VDJ junctions had fewer insertions; deletions at these junctions were more frequent.

The sample comprised naive CD4+ T cells from blood. The V gene is TRBV30, the J gene TRBJ2-5, with D possibly matching TRBD2 (5 bases). The sequence derives from a young woman with type 1 diabetes. Written as DNA, the CDR3 is TGTGCCTGGCCAACGTACCCAAAACTAGTGGTGGAGACCCAGTACTTC. This gives the protein CAWPTYPKLVVETQYF.